What follows are 31 T cell receptor beta chains derived from one specimen sequenced in a study of T-cell reconstitution after alpha-beta-depleted transplantation in children. TCRbeta library construction was performed incorporating unique molecular identifiers. One entry per CDR3 protein, called by TCRdb with MiXCR from the PCR reads. This table holds about 360,000 distinct CDR3 sequences, about 14% found once. The source was PBMCs, collected from the stem cell graft. These receptors were obtained from a human donor who donated a stem cell graft to a child with Fanconi anemia.

The V and J genes are TRBV20-1 and TRBJ2-7; D is possibly TRBD2 (7 bases). CDR3 length equals 15 residues. Germline CDR1 is DFQATT and CDR2 is SNEGSKA (reference sequence). Trimming took 6 bases from V and 2 from J, leaving 20 bases between them. DNA for the CDR3: TGCAGTGCCCCCAGTCCCGCGGGGGCAACCTACGAGCAGTACGTC. This sequence encodes CSAPSPAGATYEQYV.

V is TRBV20-1 and J is TRBJ2-3; 8 bases line up with TRBD1. CDR1 and CDR2 from the germline V gene are DFQATT and SNEGSKA (reference sequence). With V trimmed by 2 bases and J by 3 bases, 7 bases remained unmatched. This CDR3 comprises 15 residues. CDR3 DNA sequence: TGCAGTGCTAGACCGCGGACAGGGTGGACAGATACGCAGTATTTT. Encoded protein: CSARPRTGWTDTQYF.

V gene TRBV5-1 combines with J gene TRBJ2-7; the match to TRBD1 covers 8 bases. The CDR3 runs 16 residues. The J segment lost 4 bases and the V segment lost 3 bases, leaving 12 bases of the junction unmatched. The germline V gene has CDR1 SGHRS and CDR2 YFSETQ. The CDR3: CASSSGTGGGNYEQYF. CDR3 nucleotides: TGCGCCAGCAGCTCCGGAACAGGGGGAGGTAATTACGAGCAGTACTTC.

This clonotype was seen at least ten times. This chain links TRBV5-1 with TRBJ1-6; D is unresolved. CDR3 length equals 15 residues. Trimming pared 2 bases from V and 7 bases from J, leaving 13 bases between. CDR1 is SGHRS, CDR2 YFSETQ, per germline. The CDR3 loop is CASSFFTVGNSPLHF. Written as DNA, the CDR3 is TGCGCCAGCAGCTTTTTTACGGTTGGGAATTCACCCCTCCACTTT.

The sample holds many counts of this clonotype. The V and J genes are TRBV5-1 and TRBJ2-1, with 11 nucleotides matching TRBD1. The V segment lost 5 bases and the J segment 4 bases; nucleotides outside the gene matches: 14. Germline V gene sequence: CDR1 SGHRS, CDR2 YFSETQ. The CDR3 extends over 18 amino acids. CDR3 protein: CASRPVPSGTGGYNEQFF. DNA of the CDR3: TGCGCCAGCAGACCCGTCCCCTCCGGGACAGGGGGATACAATGAGCAGTTCTTC.

This chain uses TRBV25-1 with TRBJ2-1; D is unclear. The CDR3 is made up of 13 amino acids. CDR1 is MGHDK, CDR2 SYGVNS, per germline. The germline V and J ends were trimmed by 2 bases and 9 bases, with 11 bases remaining between them. CDR3 residues: CASSEAYVLEQFF. The CDR3 DNA reads as TGTGCCAGCAGTGAAGCGTATGTCCTTGAGCAGTTCTTC. Variable domain in full (rest from reference TRBV25-1 and TRBJ2-1): EADIYQTPRYLVIGTGKKITLECSQTMGHDKMYWYQQDPGMELHLIHYSYGVNSTEKGDLSSESTVSRIRTEHFPLTLESARPSHTSQYLCASSEAYVLEQFFGPGTRLTVL.

In its sample, this clonotype was seen a few times. The J gene is TRBJ1-1, the V gene TRBV27; 7 nucleotides align to TRBD1. The V segment lost 2 bases and the J segment 7 bases; nucleotides outside the gene matches: 4. CDR1 and CDR2 (germline): MNHEY, SMNVEV (reference sequence). The CDR3 covers 13 residues. CDR3 in amino acids: CASSLQGGYEAFF. The CDR3 DNA reads TGTGCCAGCAGTTTACAAGGGGGCTATGAAGCTTTCTTT.

The chain recombines TRBV6-5 with TRBJ2-2; unclear D gene. CDR1 is MNHEY, CDR2 SVGAGI, per germline. This CDR3 is 15 amino acids long. The V gene lost 4 bases and the J gene lost 6 bases, with 15 bases spanning the gap. The CDR3 nucleotides read TGTGCCAGCAGTTTGTACAATTGGGTGTCCGGGGAGCTGTTTTTT. Translation gives CASSLYNWVSGELFF.

This clonotype appeared many times. The chain joins TRBV4-3 to TRBJ2-1; D gene uncertain. The CDR3 totals 16 residues. V dropped 3 bases and J dropped 4 bases, with 16 bases sitting between them. CDR1 is LGHNA and CDR2 is YSLEER in the germline V gene. The CDR3 protein is CASSHDPIRVYNEQFF. DNA of the CDR3: TGCGCCAGCAGCCACGACCCCATAAGAGTATACAATGAGCAGTTCTTC.

This clonotype turned up a few times. The chain has TRBV20-1 and TRBJ2-3, with 12 nucleotides matching TRBD2. There are 18 residues in the CDR3. From germline, CDR1 is DFQATT and CDR2 SNEGSKA (reference sequence). The V and J ends lost 6 bases and 6 bases, in that order; junction bases with no gene match: 19. The chain's CDR3 is CSARNTIPSGGAWDTQYF. CDR3 nucleotide sequence: TGCAGTGCCCGGAACACCATTCCTAGCGGGGGGGCTTGGGATACGCAGTATTTT.

This chain uses TRBV4-2 with TRBJ2-5; D gene ambiguous. CDR1 LGHNA and CDR2 YNFKEQ come from the germline V gene. The V end was cut by 0 bases, the J end by 3 bases, with 5 bases between. The CDR3 covers 13 residues. In DNA, the CDR3 is TGTGCCAGCAGCCAAGATGAAGAAGAGACCCAGTACTTC. Encoded protein: CASSQDEEETQYF.

There are many counts of this clonotype. The V and J genes are TRBV2 and TRBJ2-5; possibly TRBD1 for D (5 bases). This CDR3 region has 14 residues. V was clipped by 8 bases and J by 1 base, with 14 bases between them. CDR1 SNHLY and CDR2 FYNNEI come from the germline V gene. The CDR3 region has the DNA TGTGCCAGCGCAGACAGAAGTATCCAAGAGACCCAGTACTTC. The encoded protein is CASADRSIQETQYF.

This clonotype was seen more than once but under ten times. V and J are TRBV2 and TRBJ1-1; D is undetermined. CDR1 is SNHLY, CDR2 FYNNEI, per germline. This CDR3 is built from 13 residues. V was clipped by 6 bases and J by 5 bases, with 13 bases between them. The CDR3 DNA reads as TGTGCCAGCAGCGCGACGGAACGAACTGAAGCTTTCTTT. Its protein product is CASSATERTEAFF. Supplemented by reference TRBV2 and TRBJ1-1, the full variable domain reads EPEVTQTPSHQVTQMGQEVILRCVPISNHLYFYWYRQILGQKVEFLVSFYNNEISEKSEIFDDQFSVERPDGSNFTLKIRSTKLEDSAMYFCASSATERTEAFFGQGTRLTVV.

CDR3 in amino acids: CSAASGVGETQYF. The DNA of the CDR3 is TGCAGTGCCGCGAGCGGGGTTGGAGAGACCCAGTACTTC. The chain uses TRBV20-1 and TRBJ2-5, with 7 bases matching TRBD2. This CDR3 is built from 13 residues. Germline lookup yields CDR1 DFQATT and CDR2 SNEGSKA (reference sequence). Germline trimming cut 6 bases from V and 4 bases from J; bases unmatched to any gene: 8.

This clonotype has ten or more counts. Germline and junction disagree at one end, which may indicate a read error. V usage is TRBV5-1 and J usage is TRBJ2-2, with TRBD2 identical over 8 bases. This CDR3 comprises 13 residues. CDR1 and CDR2 (germline): SGHRS, YFSETQ. The CDR3 DNA reads TGTGCCAGCAGCTTAGCGGGGACCGGGGAGCTGTTTTTT. It yields the protein CASSLAGTGELFF. Complete variable domain (other parts from reference TRBV5-1 and TRBJ2-2): KAGVTQTPRYLIKTRGQQVTLSCSPISGHRSVSWYQQTPGQGLQFLFEYFSETQRNKGNFPGRFSGRQFSNSRSEMNVSTLELGDSALYLCASSLAGTGELFFGEGSRLTVL.

A few counts support this clonotype. The CDR3 DNA sequence: TGTGCCAGCAGCCCCGGGACAGGGAGTATTAGGGAGCAGTTCTTC. Protein product: CASSPGTGSIREQFF. This chain connects TRBV12-3 or TRBV12-4 to TRBJ2-1, with 9 bases aligning to TRBD1. The junction had 13 bases not matched to a gene; V was cut back by 6 bases and J by 10 bases. This CDR3 spans 15 amino acids.

The sample holds a few counts of this clonotype. The chain recombines TRBV11-2 with TRBJ1-2; D is undetermined. Germline-derived CDR1 and CDR2 are SGHAT and FQNNGV. This CDR3 region has 14 residues. V was shortened by 1 base and J by 4 bases, with 10 bases between the two germline ends. CDR3 in DNA: TGTGCCAGCAGCTTAGCTGGGAGAGGCTATGGCTACACCTTC. It is translated as CASSLAGRGYGYTF.

This clonotype was detected only a few times. The chain employs TRBV28 and TRBJ1-4; D is possibly TRBD1 (5 bases). The CDR3 is made up of 16 amino acids. Germline CDR1 MDHEN, CDR2 SYDVKM. V was pared by 1 base and J by 8 bases, with 17 bases between. In DNA form, the CDR3 reads TGTGCCAGCAGTTTATTGGGTAGGGGAAGAGAAGAAAAACTGTTTTTT. This gives the protein CASSLLGRGREEKLFF.

The chain is built from TRBV14 and TRBJ2-7; D gene ambiguous. Germline CDR1 reads SGHDN; CDR2 reads FVKESK. The CDR3 spans 14 residues. The ends were cut back, 4 bases at V and 2 bases at J, with 12 bases in the middle. CDR3 nucleotide sequence: TGTGCCAGCAGCCCGCGGACGATTACCTACGAGCAGTACTTC. Translated, it gives CASSPRTITYEQYF.

This clonotype was recorded a few times. This sequence joins TRBV2 and TRBJ2-1; perhaps D is TRBD1 or TRBD2 (6 bases each). CDR1 and CDR2 (germline): SNHLY, FYNNEI. There are 13 residues in the CDR3. Trimming removed 4 bases at V and 9 bases at J, with 13 bases between. CDR3 nucleotide sequence: TGTGCCAGCAGTGTTGAGGGGGGCAGTGAGCAGTTCTTC. This encodes CASSVEGGSEQFF.

The table lists this clonotype with a few counts. The chain couples TRBV29-1 to TRBJ2-3; 12 positions agree with TRBD2. Germline values: CDR1 SQVTM, CDR2 ANQGSEA. Trimming cost V 4 bases and J 6 bases; bases outside gene matches: 8. This CDR3 has 15 residues. For the CDR3, the DNA is TGCAGCGTTGCTACTAGCGGGGGGATCGGGGATACGCAGTATTTT. It encodes CSVATSGGIGDTQYF.

There are many counts of this clonotype. This chain joins TRBV28 and TRBJ2-6; D gene unclear. Per the germline V gene, CDR1 is MDHEN and CDR2 is SYDVKM. Trimming shortened V by 11 bases and J by 0 bases, and 5 bases separated the two germline ends. This CDR3 has 12 amino acids. The CDR3 DNA sequence: TGTGCCTGCCGCTCTGGGGCCAACGTCCTGACTTTC. Residues: CACRSGANVLTF.

This clonotype has a handful of counts. This rearrangement joins TRBV20-1 to TRBJ2-1, with 12 bases fitting TRBD2. CDR3 length: 15 amino acids. Germline CDR1 reads DFQATT; CDR2 reads SNEGSKA (reference sequence). J was trimmed by 7 bases and V by 1 base; bases with no gene match: 5. The CDR3 region has the DNA TGCAGTGCTAGAGGTCTAGCGGGGGGGTTAAATGAGCAGTTCTTC. Its translation: CSARGLAGGLNEQFF.

The J gene is TRBJ1-1, the V gene TRBV6-5; tentatively, D is TRBD1 (5 bases). V was trimmed by 0 bases and J by 4 bases, leaving 12 bases between them. The CDR3 length is 15 residues. Germline lookup yields CDR1 MNHEY and CDR2 SVGAGI. The CDR3 coding sequence is TGTGCCAGCAGTTACTCCCCCGGGGGGGGCACTGAAGCTTTCTTT. It encodes CASSYSPGGGTEAFF.

CDR3 coding DNA: TGTGCCATCAGTGAGTACTTATACGAGCAGTACGTC. It codes for CAISEYLYEQYV. The chain couples TRBV10-3 to TRBJ2-7; D is unresolved. The CDR3 is 12 amino acids. V was trimmed by 1 base and J by 4 bases, leaving 5 bases between them. Germline V lookup: CDR1 ENHRY, CDR2 SYGVKD.

A remark on this clonotype: The conserved phenylalanine or tryptophan normally closing the CDR3 is absent here, so this likely arose from a read error. The chain uses TRBV15 and TRBJ1-5, with D maybe TRBD1 (6 bases). This CDR3 is 14 amino acids long. CDR1 and CDR2 (germline): LNHNV, YYDKDF (reference sequence). Deletions cut 0 bases from V and 7 bases from J, with 10 bases between. The CDR3 DNA follows: TGTGCCACCAGCAGAGATTACAGGGACCAGCCCCAGCATTCT. Translation gives CATSRDYRDQPQHS.

V gene TRBV30 combines with J gene TRBJ1-5, with 8 positions matching TRBD1. This CDR3 spans 13 amino acids. CDR1 is GTSNPN, CDR2 SVGIG, per germline (reference sequence). With 3 bases clipped from V and 4 bases from J, the junction kept 2 bases outside the gene matches. CDR3 sequence: CAWRDRENQPQHF. CDR3 bases: TGTGCCTGGAGGGACAGGGAGAATCAGCCCCAGCATTTT. Complete variable domain (other parts from reference TRBV30 and TRBJ1-5): SQTIHQWPATLVQPVGSPLSLECTVEGTSNPNLYWYRQAAGRGLQLLFYSVGIGQISSEVPQNLSASRPQDRQFILSSKKLLLSDSGFYLCAWRDRENQPQHFGDGTRLSIL.

The chain joins TRBV2 to TRBJ1-2; no clear D. The germline V gene encodes CDR1 SNHLY and CDR2 FYNNEI. CDR3 length: 13 amino acids. V was trimmed by 4 bases and J by 6 bases, leaving 12 bases between them. The CDR3 loop is CASSVRTVDGYTF. As DNA, the CDR3 is TGTGCCAGCAGTGTGAGGACGGTAGATGGCTACACCTTC. The full variable domain, its missing parts supplied by reference TRBV2 and TRBJ1-2, is EPEVTQTPSHQVTQMGQEVILRCVPISNHLYFYWYRQILGQKVEFLVSFYNNEISEKSEIFDDQFSVERPDGSNFTLKIRSTKLEDSAMYFCASSVRTVDGYTFGSGTRLTVV.

This clonotype showed up many times. This chain connects TRBV10-3 to TRBJ1-5; D gene unclear. The CDR3 consists of 16 residues. Looked up from germline, CDR1 is ENHRY and CDR2 is SYGVKD. Trimming took off 4 bases at V and 5 bases at J, with 18 bases between the two ends. The CDR3: CAISAGDSNLDQPQHF. As DNA, the CDR3 is TGTGCCATCAGTGCTGGGGATTCCAACCTCGATCAGCCCCAGCATTTT.

This clonotype was seen only a few times. The rearrangement uses TRBV27 and TRBJ1-2; the match to TRBD1 covers 9 bases. The CDR3 is 18 amino acids. The J segment lost 1 base and the V segment lost 5 bases, leaving 14 bases of the junction unmatched. The germline gives CDR1 MNHEY, CDR2 SMNVEV (reference sequence). CDR3 DNA: TGTGCCAGCAGTCACCTCGGACAGGGGAAGTTCTTTAACTATGGCTACACCTTC. This translates into CASSHLGQGKFFNYGYTF.

The CDR3 here is CASRPWGHSISYNEQFF. Here the CDR3 DNA reads TGCGCCAGCAGACCTTGGGGACACTCCATCTCCTACAATGAGCAGTTCTTC. The rearrangement joins TRBV5-1 to TRBJ2-1, with D perhaps matching TRBD1 (6 bases). V was trimmed by 5 bases and J by 0 bases, leaving 18 bases between them. This CDR3 region has 17 residues. CDR1 is SGHRS, CDR2 YFSETQ, per germline.